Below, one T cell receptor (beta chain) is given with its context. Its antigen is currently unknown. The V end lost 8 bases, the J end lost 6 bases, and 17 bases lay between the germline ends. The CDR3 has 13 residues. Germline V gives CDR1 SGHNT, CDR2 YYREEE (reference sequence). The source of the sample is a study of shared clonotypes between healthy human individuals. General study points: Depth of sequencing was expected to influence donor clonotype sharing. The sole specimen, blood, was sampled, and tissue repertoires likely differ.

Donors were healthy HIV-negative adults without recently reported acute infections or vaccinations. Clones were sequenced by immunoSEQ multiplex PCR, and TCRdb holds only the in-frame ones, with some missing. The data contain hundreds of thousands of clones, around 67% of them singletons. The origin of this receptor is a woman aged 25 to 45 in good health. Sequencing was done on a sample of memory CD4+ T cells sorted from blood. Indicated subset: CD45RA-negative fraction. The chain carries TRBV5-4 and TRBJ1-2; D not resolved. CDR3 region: CASGFSVGDGYTF. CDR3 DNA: TGTGCCAGTGGATTCAGTGTTGGAGATGGCTACACCTTC.